One sample yielded the 29 T cell receptor beta chains listed below, sequenced in a study of Ad26.COV2.S vaccination and SARS-CoV-2 variants. The treatment was: about 20 received Ad26.COV2.S at low or high dose, single or two shots; 5 received placebo; per-sample allocation not given. Material that was analyzed had been drawn on day 63 after the first vaccine or placebo injection. Some clones are missing from TCRdb's copy, which holds only in-frame ones; the method was immunoSEQ multiplex PCR. The sample lists almost 400,000 clones, around nine tenths occurring once. Source: peripheral blood, taken in a trial of Ad26.COV2.S vaccine versus placebo. The receptors stem from a person aged 18-65 years who received the Ad26.COV2.S COVID-19 vaccine or a placebo.

The chain couples TRBV6-1 to TRBJ1-1, with D possibly matching TRBD1 (6 bases). CDR1 is MNHNS and CDR2 is SASEGT in the germline V gene. V was trimmed by 2 bases and J by 0 bases, leaving 10 bases between them. This CDR3 comprises 15 residues. As DNA, the CDR3 is TGTGCCAGCAGTGAACAAGGGGGGCTGAACACTGAAGCTTTCTTT. Translated: CASSEQGGLNTEAFF.

The chain is built from TRBV10-3 and TRBJ2-5; possibly TRBD2 for D (6 bases). With 4 bases removed from V and 5 bases from J, the gap between germline ends came to 14 bases. Per germline, CDR1 ENHRY and CDR2 SYGVKD. The CDR3 is made up of 14 amino acids. The CDR3 region has the DNA TGTGCCATCAGTGGGGTAGGGCTAGCGGAGACCCAGTACTTC. Protein product: CAISGVGLAETQYF.

The CDR3 region has the DNA TGTGCCAGCTCACAGGGGACAAGGGTCACCTACGAGCAGTACTTC. Its translation is CASSQGTRVTYEQYF. The rearrangement links TRBV18 to TRBJ2-7; D perhaps matches TRBD1 (6 bases). The germline V gene has CDR1 KGHSH and CDR2 LQKENI. Trimming removed 4 bases from V and 2 bases from J, with 15 bases in between. The CDR3 consists of 15 residues.

The rearrangement uses TRBV2 and TRBJ1-5; 8 nucleotides line up with TRBD1. Germline V gene data show CDR1 as SNHLY and CDR2 as FYNNEI. V lost 7 bases to trimming and J lost 6 bases; unmatched junction nucleotides: 8. CDR3 length equals 14 residues. CDR3 sequence (DNA): TGTGCCAGCAAGAGGCAGGGGGCCGGTCAGCCCCAGCATTTT. Amino acid sequence: CASKRQGAGQPQHF.

V gene TRBV28 combines with J gene TRBJ1-2; 9 bases agree with TRBD1. Per germline, CDR1 MDHEN and CDR2 SYDVKM. J gave up 0 bases and V 4 bases, and 3 bases lay outside the gene matches. There are 15 residues in the CDR3. The CDR3 region is CASSSGTGTNYGYTF. Written as DNA, the CDR3 is TGTGCCAGCAGTTCCGGGACAGGGACTAACTATGGCTACACCTTC.

V usage is TRBV11-3 and J usage is TRBJ1-1; D is unresolved. CDR1 is SGHNT and CDR2 is YENEEA in the germline V gene. The CDR3 is made up of 12 amino acids. V lost 5 bases to trimming and J lost 1 base, with 5 bases between them. As DNA, the CDR3 is TGTGCCAGCAGCCGACCGAACACTGAAGCTTTCTTT. Its protein is CASSRPNTEAFF.

The V and J genes are TRBV27 and TRBJ1-4; tentative D call: TRBD1 (6 bases). Germline V gives CDR1 MNHEY, CDR2 SMNVEV (reference sequence). V was clipped by 3 bases and J by 6 bases, with 11 bases between them. This CDR3 contains 14 residues. CDR3: CASSFQGLDEKLFF. CDR3 in DNA: TGTGCCAGCAGTTTTCAGGGGCTAGATGAAAAACTGTTTTTT.

The chain combines TRBV5-6 with TRBJ1-2, with 7 bases fitting TRBD1. This CDR3 contains 14 residues. Looked up from germline, CDR1 is SGHDT and CDR2 is YYEEEE. The junction had 4 bases not matched to a gene; V was cut back by 1 base and J by 4 bases. CDR3 loop: CASSLTDRVYGYTF. DNA of the CDR3: TGTGCCAGCAGCTTGACAGACAGGGTCTATGGCTACACCTTC.

CDR3 region: CASSHGTGTYEQYF. CDR3 nucleotide sequence: TGTGCCAGCTCACACGGGACAGGGACGTACGAGCAGTACTTC. The chain recombines TRBV18 with TRBJ2-7; 9 positions match TRBD1. J gave up 4 bases and V 4 bases, and 5 bases lay outside the gene matches. This CDR3 is 14 amino acids long. Germline CDR1 reads KGHSH; CDR2 reads LQKENI.

The CDR3 loop is CASSPDKGNSPLHF. In DNA form, the CDR3 reads TGTGCCAGCAGCCCCGACAAGGGTAATTCACCCCTCCACTTT. The chain is built from TRBV3-1 (or the pseudogene TRBV3-2) and TRBJ1-6; no reliable D call. This CDR3 region has 14 residues. V lost 4 bases to trimming and J lost 6 bases, with 10 bases between them. Germline CDR1 and CDR2: LGHDT and YNNKEL (reference sequence).

V is TRBV6-6 and J is TRBJ2-7; D is possibly TRBD1 (6 bases). The length of the CDR3 is 13 residues. The V end lost 10 bases, the J end lost 4 bases, and 17 bases lay between the germline ends. CDR1 MNHNY and CDR2 SVGAGI come from the germline V gene (reference sequence). Here the CDR3 DNA reads TGTGCCACCGTTCGGGACACTATTTACGAGCAGTACTTC. This encodes CATVRDTIYEQYF.

In regard to this clone: Other DNA sequences in the sample encode the same CDR3. CDR3 protein: CATSRDSYEQYF. In DNA form, the CDR3 reads TGTGCCACCAGCAGGGATTCCTACGAGCAGTACTTC. The chain is built from TRBV15 and TRBJ2-7; D gene ambiguous. The germline gives CDR1 LNHNV, CDR2 YYDKDF (reference sequence). Trimming took off 3 bases at V and 1 base at J, with 4 bases between the two ends. The CDR3 is 12 residues long. The whole variable domain, remainder taken from reference TRBV15 and TRBJ2-7, is DAMVIQNPRYQVTQFGKPVTLSCSQTLNHNVMYWYQQKSSQAPKLLFHYYDKDFNNEADTPDNFQSRRPNTSFCFLDIRSPGLGDTAMYLCATSRDSYEQYFGPGTRLTVT.

This chain links TRBV2 with TRBJ2-7, with TRBD2 matching 7 bases. This CDR3 is built from 13 residues. V was pared by 11 bases and J by 2 bases, with 9 bases of the junction left unmatched. Per the germline V gene, CDR1 is SNHLY and CDR2 is FYNNEI. The CDR3 DNA reads as TGTGCCGGACACGGGAGGCCGCCCTACGAGCAGTACTTC. Translated, it gives CAGHGRPPYEQYF.

The chain's CDR3 is CAWSVMDNEQFF. CDR3 DNA sequence: TGTGCCTGGAGTGTAATGGACAATGAGCAGTTCTTC. V gene TRBV30 combines with J gene TRBJ2-1, with D unclear. The germline gives CDR1 GTSNPN, CDR2 SVGIG (reference sequence). There are 12 residues in the CDR3. V lost 0 bases and J 5 bases, leaving 5 bases between the germline ends.

This clone has only a few counts. J is TRBJ2-3 and V is TRBV15; D is unresolved. Germline V lookup: CDR1 LNHNV, CDR2 YYDKDF (reference sequence). The CDR3 consists of 17 residues. The V end was cut by 0 bases, the J end by 0 bases, with 13 bases between. The CDR3 spells CATSRDSARPSTDTQYF. CDR3 coding DNA: TGTGCCACCAGCAGAGATTCTGCCCGCCCTAGCACAGATACGCAGTATTTT.

The chain recombines TRBV28 with TRBJ1-6, with 11 bases fitting TRBD1. V shed 5 bases, J shed 10 bases, and the junction held 7 bases outside the gene matches. The germline CDR1 and CDR2 sequences are MDHEN and SYDVKM. This CDR3 is 15 amino acids long. In DNA, the CDR3 is TGTGCCAGCAGTCCTAGGACAGGGGGCGGGTCACCCCTCCACTTT. It specifies CASSPRTGGGSPLHF.

V is TRBV5-1 and J is TRBJ1-1; no definite D call. Germline lookup yields CDR1 SGHRS and CDR2 YFSETQ. The CDR3 totals 13 residues. V lost 4 bases, J lost 2 bases, and 9 bases lay in between. The CDR3 DNA reads TGCGCCAGCAGCATCGAGGCTAACACTGAAGCTTTCTTT. Amino acid sequence: CASSIEANTEAFF.

In this sample, this clone turned up once. The chain uses TRBV20-1 and TRBJ2-7; TRBD2 matches 10 bases. The CDR3 has 14 amino acids. J was trimmed by 3 bases and V by 3 bases; bases with no gene match: 5. The germline V gene has CDR1 DFQATT and CDR2 SNEGSKA (reference sequence). CDR3 nucleotides: TGCAGTGCTAGTGGTCCTAGCGGGAGCTACGAGCAGTACTTC. Its protein is CSASGPSGSYEQYF.

There are a few counts of this clone. The V and J genes are TRBV9 and TRBJ1-4, with D unresolved. Germline V CDR1 and CDR2: SGDLS, YYNGEE. Trimming shortened V by 0 bases and J by 7 bases, and 13 bases separated the two germline ends. The CDR3 extends over 15 amino acids. The CDR3 loop reads CASSVGVGEGEKLFF. The CDR3, as DNA: TGTGCCAGCAGCGTAGGGGTCGGAGAAGGTGAAAAACTGTTTTTT.

This clone was found once. The rearrangement joins TRBV15 to TRBJ2-1; no clear D gene. The CDR3 extends over 17 amino acids. The V gene's germline CDR1 is LNHNV and CDR2 YYDKDF (reference sequence). The V end lost 0 bases, the J end lost 3 bases, and 15 bases lay between the germline ends. DNA of the CDR3: TGTGCCACCAGCAGAGATCCGGAAGGGTCTATCTACAATGAGCAGTTCTTC. This translates into CATSRDPEGSIYNEQFF.

This clone was picked up a small number of times. The rearrangement links TRBV5-1 to TRBJ1-2; D unclear. This CDR3 contains 12 residues. Trimming took 0 bases from V and 7 from J, leaving 7 bases between them. Per the germline V gene, CDR1 is SGHRS and CDR2 is YFSETQ. CDR3 nucleotide sequence: TGCGCCAGCAGCTTGGAAGGGAGTGGCTACACCTTC. Its protein product is CASSLEGSGYTF.

J is TRBJ1-1 and V is TRBV28; maybe TRBD1 (5 bases). V lost 7 bases to trimming and J lost 4 bases, with 13 bases between them. CDR3 length equals 13 residues. The V gene's germline CDR1 is MDHEN and CDR2 SYDVKM. The CDR3 nucleotides are TGTGCCAGCAAAGGGGAAGGAGGCACTGAAGCTTTCTTT. Amino acids: CASKGEGGTEAFF.

The table lists this clone with a count of one. This chain links TRBV5-1 with TRBJ2-3; D uncertain. With 3 bases removed from V and 3 bases from J, the gap between germline ends came to 8 bases. Germline loops: CDR1 SGHRS, CDR2 YFSETQ. This CDR3 is built from 13 residues. CDR3 sequence reads: CASSWSATDTQYF. CDR3 DNA sequence: TGCGCCAGCAGCTGGTCAGCGACAGATACGCAGTATTTT.

This clone showed up just a few times. DNA of the CDR3: TGTGCCAGCAGCTTAATAGGGGCTAGCGGGACTGACAATGAGCAGTTCTTC. It specifies CASSLIGASGTDNEQFF. The chain recombines TRBV7-3 with TRBJ2-1, with 9 bases aligning to TRBD2. Germline assignment: CDR1 SGHTA and CDR2 FQGTGA. The CDR3 is 17 amino acids. The trim removed 1 base at V and 5 bases at J, leaving 9 bases unmatched. The full variable domain, rest sourced from reference TRBV7-3 and TRBJ2-1, is GAGVSQTPSNKVTEKGKYVELRCDPISGHTALYWYRQSLGQGPEFLIYFQGTGAADDSGLPNDRFFAVRPEGSVSTLKIQRTERGDSAVYLCASSLIGASGTDNEQFFGPGTRLTVL.

This clone appeared once. This chain uses TRBV5-8 with TRBJ2-1, with 8 bases fitting TRBD2. V shed 4 bases and J 8 bases; nucleotides not matched to a gene: 8. This CDR3 is 14 amino acids long. The germline gives CDR1 SGHTS, CDR2 YDEGEE. The CDR3 reads CASSPRGGDDEQFF. CDR3 sequence (DNA): TGTGCCAGCAGCCCCCGGGGGGGGGACGATGAGCAGTTCTTC.

This clone was picked up one time. The chain couples TRBV27 to TRBJ2-1; D is possibly TRBD2 (5 bases). V was shortened by 3 bases and J by 9 bases, with 12 bases between the two germline ends. This CDR3 is 13 amino acids long. Germline values: CDR1 MNHEY, CDR2 SMNVEV (reference sequence). DNA of the CDR3: TGTGCCAGCAGTTTTATCGTAGAGGGTGAGCAGTTCTTC. As protein: CASSFIVEGEQFF.

This chain joins TRBV15 and TRBJ1-1; maybe TRBD1 (6 bases). V gave up 0 bases and J gave up 0 bases, with 14 bases separating them. The length of the CDR3 is 17 residues. Germline values: CDR1 LNHNV, CDR2 YYDKDF (reference sequence). Here the CDR3 reads CATSREAGGFLNTEAFF. For the CDR3, the DNA is TGTGCCACCAGCAGAGAGGCTGGGGGCTTTTTGAACACTGAAGCTTTCTTT.

The gene calls are TRBV7-9 and TRBJ2-7, with D unresolved. Trimming took off 3 bases at V and 0 bases at J, with 9 bases between the two ends. This CDR3 is 14 amino acids long. Germline V CDR1 and CDR2: SEHNR, FQNEAQ (reference sequence). The CDR3 loop reads CASSFARSSYEQYF. CDR3 in DNA: TGTGCCAGCAGCTTCGCTAGGAGCTCCTACGAGCAGTACTTC.

V and J are TRBV12-3 or TRBV12-4 and TRBJ2-5; D is uncertain. V was shortened by 2 bases and J by 2 bases, with 6 bases between the two germline ends. CDR3 length: 13 residues. DNA of the CDR3: TGTGCCAGCAGTTTATGGGAACAAGAGACCCAGTACTTC. It translates to CASSLWEQETQYF.